What follows are 24 T cell receptor beta chains derived from one specimen sequenced in a study of identifying expanded T cells in peripheral blood. Using immunoSEQ multiplex PCR, the repertoire was profiled, and TCRdb retains in-frame clones only, with some absent. The sample records around 100,000 clones, around 88% being singletons. The specimen sequenced was blood. The receptors were gathered from a person aged 18 to 75 in good health.

The gene calls are TRBV6-4 and TRBJ2-2, with D perhaps given as TRBD1 or TRBD2 (5 bases each). V was cut by 5 bases and J by 2 bases, with 12 bases left in between. CDR1 and CDR2 (germline): MRHNA, SNTAGT. The length of the CDR3 is 15 residues. The CDR3 DNA reads TGTGCCAGCAGTCCGGGGCAGGGCAACACCGGGGAGCTGTTTTTT. Encoded protein: CASSPGQGNTGELFF.

The chain couples TRBV5-1 to TRBJ2-1, with D possibly called TRBD1 or TRBD2 (5 bases each). The germline V gene has CDR1 SGHRS and CDR2 YFSETQ. Between the trimmed V and J ends, which lost 4 bases and 7 bases, there was a span of 18 bases. The CDR3 has 15 amino acids. DNA of the CDR3: TGCGCCAGCAGCGCCGACTGGGGGACGGGGAATGAGCAGTTCTTC. Translated, it gives CASSADWGTGNEQFF.

The V gene is TRBV5-1, the J gene TRBJ2-5; 9 nucleotides agree with TRBD2. Losses at the gene ends were 1 base for V and 2 bases for J; bases not matched to a gene: 3. Germline assignment: CDR1 SGHRS and CDR2 YFSETQ. This CDR3 is 15 amino acids long. For the CDR3, the DNA is TGCGCCAGCAGCTTGTCCAGCGGGGGGCAAGAGACCCAGTACTTC. This codes for CASSLSSGGQETQYF. Full variable domain (remainder filled in from reference TRBV5-1 and TRBJ2-5): KAGVTQTPRYLIKTRGQQVTLSCSPISGHRSVSWYQQTPGQGLQFLFEYFSETQRNKGNFPGRFSGRQFSNSRSEMNVSTLELGDSALYLCASSLSSGGQETQYFGPGTRLLVL.

V is TRBV29-1 and J is TRBJ2-5; weak D call: TRBD1 (6 bases). V lost 7 bases and J 5 bases, leaving 11 bases between the germline ends. There are 11 residues in the CDR3. Germline assignment: CDR1 SQVTM and CDR2 ANQGSEA. The CDR3 coding sequence is TGCAGCGGAGGGGGTTTCGAGACCCAGTACTTC. Residues: CSGGGFETQYF. The full variable domain, with the rest looked up from reference TRBV29-1 and TRBJ2-5, is SAVISQKPSRDICQRGTSLTIQCQVDSQVTMMFWYRQQPGQSLTLIATANQGSEATYESGFVIDKFPISRPNLTFSTLTVSNMSPEDSSIYLCSGGGFETQYFGPGTRLLVL.

The CDR3 reads CASSLTSGRSAYEQYF. In DNA form, the CDR3 reads TGTGCCAGCAGCTTAACTAGCGGACGCTCCGCCTACGAGCAGTACTTC. The V call is TRBV7-8, the J call TRBJ2-7; 8 bases match TRBD2. CDR1 SGHVS and CDR2 FQNEAQ come from the germline V gene. With V trimmed by 2 bases and J by 2 bases, 8 bases remained unmatched. This CDR3 region has 16 residues.

This rearrangement joins TRBV6-6 to TRBJ1-1; TRBD1 matches 7 bases. Germline assignment: CDR1 MNHNY and CDR2 SVGAGI (reference sequence). There are 14 residues in the CDR3. The V segment lost 6 bases and the J segment 0 bases; nucleotides outside the gene matches: 4. CDR3 region: CASRRQGMNTEAFF. CDR3 nucleotides: TGTGCCAGCAGGAGACAGGGAATGAACACTGAAGCTTTCTTT.

The chain recombines TRBV7-9 with TRBJ1-6; 8 nucleotides agree with TRBD1. V lost 7 bases and J lost 9; bases outside the gene matches: 11. The CDR3 runs 15 residues. Per the germline V gene, CDR1 is SEHNR and CDR2 is FQNEAQ (reference sequence). The chain's CDR3 is CASTGSRGLSSPLHF. Here the CDR3 DNA reads TGTGCCAGCACCGGAAGCAGGGGGCTAAGTTCACCCCTCCACTTT.

Only one count was recorded for this clone. The chain combines TRBV5-4 with TRBJ2-5; 8 positions match TRBD2. Trimming took 4 bases from V and 9 from J; bases not matched to a gene: 20. The CDR3 sequence is 17 residues long. Per germline, CDR1 SGHNT and CDR2 YYREEE (reference sequence). The CDR3 sequence: CASSGVGGGGTSPPQYF. CDR3 DNA: TGTGCCAGCAGCGGCGTTGGGGGCGGGGGGACCTCCCCCCCCCAGTACTTC.

This rearrangement joins TRBV11-2 to TRBJ1-1; D remains unclear. With 4 bases removed from V and 1 base from J, the gap between germline ends came to 19 bases. The CDR3 extends over 17 amino acids. In germline, CDR1 is SGHAT, CDR2 FQNNGV. CDR3 region: CASSSHPPVNQNTEAFF. Written as DNA, the CDR3 is TGTGCCAGCAGCTCCCATCCCCCGGTTAACCAGAACACTGAAGCTTTCTTT. The variable domain in full, with the rest retrieved from reference TRBV11-2 and TRBJ1-1, is EAGVAQSPRYKIIEKRQSVAFWCNPISGHATLYWYQQILGQGPKLLIQFQNNGVVDDSQLPKDRFSAERLKGVDSTLKIQPAKLEDSAVYLCASSSHPPVNQNTEAFFGQGTRLTVV.

V usage is TRBV6-5 and J usage is TRBJ2-5; possible D gene TRBD2, 7 bases. This CDR3 comprises 12 residues. The germline gives CDR1 MNHEY, CDR2 SVGAGI. V lost 8 bases and J lost 1, with 8 bases in between. The CDR3 sequence: CASRGAQETQYF. CDR3 bases: TGTGCCAGCCGGGGGGCCCAAGAGACCCAGTACTTC.

V and J are TRBV5-1 and TRBJ2-5, with D tentatively TRBD2 (6 bases). CDR1 is SGHRS, CDR2 YFSETQ, per germline. The CDR3 is 15 residues long. V dropped 3 bases and J dropped 1 base, with 13 bases sitting between them. The CDR3 sequence: CASSSPGTGQETQYF. The CDR3 coding sequence is TGCGCCAGCAGCTCGCCGGGGACTGGCCAAGAGACCCAGTACTTC.

V usage is TRBV2 and J usage is TRBJ1-2; TRBD1 is a possible D gene (5 bases). V was pared by 7 bases and J by 5 bases, with 20 bases between. This CDR3 has 15 residues. Germline assignment: CDR1 SNHLY and CDR2 FYNNEI. The CDR3 here is CASTSRGVGEYGYTF. The CDR3 coding sequence is TGTGCCAGCACTTCGCGGGGGGTAGGGGAGTATGGCTACACCTTC. The full variable domain, rest sourced from reference TRBV2 and TRBJ1-2, is EPEVTQTPSHQVTQMGQEVILRCVPISNHLYFYWYRQILGQKVEFLVSFYNNEISEKSEIFDDQFSVERPDGSNFTLKIRSTKLEDSAMYFCASTSRGVGEYGYTFGSGTRLTVV.

In DNA, the CDR3 is TGCGCCAGCAGCCTGACCGGGACAAGCGGCACCATATATTTT. Its protein product is CASSLTGTSGTIYF. The chain recombines TRBV5-1 with TRBJ1-3, with TRBD1 as a possible D gene (6 bases). The ends were cut back, 4 bases at V and 9 bases at J, with 17 bases in the middle. Germline CDR1 and CDR2: SGHRS and YFSETQ. There are 14 residues in the CDR3.

This chain joins TRBV19 and TRBJ1-2; D is undetermined. Germline CDR1 reads LNHDA; CDR2 reads SQIVND (reference sequence). The CDR3 is made up of 13 amino acids. Trimming shortened V by 8 bases and J by 3 bases, and 13 bases separated the two germline ends. CDR3 loop: CASGEGGYYGYTF. CDR3 sequence (DNA): TGTGCCAGTGGGGAGGGAGGCTACTATGGCTACACCTTC.

The CDR3 nucleotides read TGCGCCAGCAGCCCTGGGACGGATGGCCCCACAGATACGCAGTATTTT. Protein: CASSPGTDGPTDTQYF. The V and J genes are TRBV5-1 and TRBJ2-3, with D perhaps being TRBD1 or TRBD2 (5 bases each). From germline, CDR1 is SGHRS and CDR2 YFSETQ. The CDR3 runs 16 residues. The V and J ends lost 4 bases and 2 bases respectively, with 17 bases between them.

This chain links TRBV19 with TRBJ2-1, with 15 bases identical to TRBD2. The CDR3 sequence is 18 residues long. The V segment lost 2 bases and the J segment 0 bases; nucleotides outside the gene matches: 2. CDR1 is LNHDA, CDR2 SQIVND, per germline (reference sequence). The CDR3, as DNA: TGTGCCAGTAGTATAAGGGGACTAGCGGGGGGCTCCTACAATGAGCAGTTCTTC. Translating it yields CASSIRGLAGGSYNEQFF.

The chain has TRBV7-2 and TRBJ1-5, with D hard to call. Germline CDR1 and CDR2: SGHTA and FQGNSA. CDR3 length: 13 amino acids. Between the trimmed V and J ends, which lost 6 bases and 4 bases, there was a span of 10 bases. This CDR3 reads CASSWARNQPQHF. CDR3 DNA: TGTGCCAGCAGTTGGGCCCGGAATCAGCCCCAGCATTTT. Full variable domain (rest looked up from reference TRBV7-2 and TRBJ1-5): GAGVSQSPSNKVTEKGKDVELRCDPISGHTALYWYRQSLGQGLEFLIYFQGNSAPDKSGLPSDRFSAERTGGSVSTLTIQRTQQEDSAVYLCASSWARNQPQHFGDGTRLSIL.

The chain employs TRBV5-1 and TRBJ2-5; the match to TRBD1 covers 10 bases. V gave up 4 bases and J gave up 9 bases; unmatched junction bases: 12. CDR1 is SGHRS and CDR2 is YFSETQ in the germline V gene. The CDR3 has 15 amino acids. CDR3 coding DNA: TGCGCCAGCAGCGATTGGACAGGGGGGGGTTTGGCCCAGTACTTC. It is translated as CASSDWTGGGLAQYF.

The rearrangement links TRBV9 to TRBJ2-5; 13 positions agree with TRBD2. Germline-derived CDR1 and CDR2 are SGDLS and YYNGEE. J lost 5 bases, V lost 0 bases, and 4 bases had no gene match. The CDR3 is 16 amino acids. CDR3 sequence reads: CASSVGTSGGGETQYF. CDR3 in DNA: TGTGCCAGCAGCGTAGGTACTAGCGGGGGGGGCGAGACCCAGTACTTC.

V usage is TRBV6-5 and J usage is TRBJ1-4; D may be TRBD1 (5 bases). The germline V gene has CDR1 MNHEY and CDR2 SVGAGI. V was shortened by 6 bases and J by 5 bases, with 16 bases between the two germline ends. The CDR3 contains 15 residues. CDR3 in amino acids: CASRWGGTGNEKLFF. The CDR3 nucleotides are TGTGCCAGCAGGTGGGGGGGAACTGGGAATGAAAAACTGTTTTTT.

The J gene is TRBJ2-6, the V gene TRBV11-2, with D possibly matching TRBD1 (5 bases). The germline gives CDR1 SGHAT, CDR2 FQNNGV. The length of the CDR3 is 14 residues. V lost 5 bases and J 4 bases, leaving 9 bases between the germline ends. CDR3 protein: CASSQGAGANVLTF. CDR3 DNA sequence: TGTGCCAGCAGCCAAGGGGCAGGGGCCAACGTCCTGACTTTC.

The chain joins TRBV19 to TRBJ2-1; 8 positions agree with TRBD1. V was clipped by 3 bases and J by 0 bases; unmatched bases: 7. Germline assignment: CDR1 LNHDA and CDR2 SQIVND (reference sequence). The CDR3 spans 17 residues. The CDR3 is CASSISPGGTSYNEQFF. CDR3 nucleotides: TGTGCCAGTAGTATTTCCCCAGGGGGCACCTCCTACAATGAGCAGTTCTTC.

CDR3 DNA: TGCGCCAGCAGCCAGTTGGACCCGGGCAACTATGGCTACACCTTC. Translation gives CASSQLDPGNYGYTF. V is TRBV4-3 and J is TRBJ1-2, with unresolved D. Trimming cost V 3 bases and J 2 bases, with 13 bases left between them. Looked up from germline, CDR1 is LGHNA and CDR2 is YSLEER. There are 15 residues in the CDR3.

For this clone: The junction does not match germline at one end; this may be a read error. The chain joins TRBV30 to TRBJ1-4; 11 bases line up with TRBD1. The CDR3 is 11 amino acids. CDR1 and CDR2 from the germline V gene are GTSNPN and SVGIG (reference sequence). CDR3 in amino acids: CAWSRDRGWIF. The CDR3 DNA sequence: TGTGCCTGGAGCCGGGACAGGGGGTGGATTTTT.